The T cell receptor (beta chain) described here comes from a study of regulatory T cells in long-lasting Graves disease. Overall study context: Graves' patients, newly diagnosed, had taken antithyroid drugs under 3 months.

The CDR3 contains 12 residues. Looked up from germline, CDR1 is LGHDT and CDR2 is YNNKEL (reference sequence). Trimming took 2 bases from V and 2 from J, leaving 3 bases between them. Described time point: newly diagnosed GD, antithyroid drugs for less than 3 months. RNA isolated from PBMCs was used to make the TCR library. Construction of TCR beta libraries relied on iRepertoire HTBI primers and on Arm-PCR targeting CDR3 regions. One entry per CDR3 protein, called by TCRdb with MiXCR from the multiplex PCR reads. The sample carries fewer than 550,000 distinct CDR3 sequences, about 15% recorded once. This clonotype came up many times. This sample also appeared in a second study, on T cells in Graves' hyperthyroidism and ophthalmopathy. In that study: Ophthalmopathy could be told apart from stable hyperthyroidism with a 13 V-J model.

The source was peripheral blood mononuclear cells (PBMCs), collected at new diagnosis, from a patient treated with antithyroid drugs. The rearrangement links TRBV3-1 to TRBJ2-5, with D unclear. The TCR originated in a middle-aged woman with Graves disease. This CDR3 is CASSQIQETQYF. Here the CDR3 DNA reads TGTGCCAGCAGCCAAATACAAGAGACCCAGTACTTC.